This T cell receptor beta chain was found in a study of blood T cells in healthy people across ages (dated by TCRdb to the mid-2010s). About the study as a whole: Template switching captured roughly one uniquely barcoded TCR beta cDNA molecule per two T cells in model experiments. The study measured age-related changes in TCR beta repertoire diversity using deep sequencing normalized with unique cDNA molecular identifiers. Donors were grouped into four age groups: young (average approximately 16 years), middle-aged (less than 40), aged (around 66) and long-lived (just over 80). To avoid experimental bias, donors of different ages were spread randomly across the sequencing lanes. The study analyzed two additional independent replicas of 1 million unique cDNA reads from the same blood draw for two donors, one aged 18 to 30 and one aged 80 or older.

Donors were roughly 40 systemically healthy Caucasian individuals from Russia aged roughly 6 to 100 years. Each donor gave approximately 9.3 milliliters of peripheral blood, collected into EDTA-treated Vacutainer tubes. Ficoll-Paque density-gradient centrifugation was used to isolate PBMCs, with at least 6 million obtained per sample. Total RNA was extracted from PBMCs with Trizol reagent, with at least 6 micrograms obtained per sample. For every donor, an aliquot of PBMCs went through flow cytometry to measure the percentages of naive CD45RAhigh/CD27high T cells. Trimmed from V: 3 bases; trimmed from J: 9 bases; junction bases lacking a gene match: 9. According to the germline V gene (reference sequence), CDR1 reads LNHNV and CDR2 reads YYDKDF. The CDR3 numbers 14 residues from cysteine through phenylalanine. Only the CDR3 region is kept as DNA, spanning 42 bases read in frame from base 1. General findings and caveats noted by the study authors: The CMV infection status of donors was not known, potentially confounding age-related changes in expanded clonotypes. Observed TCR beta diversity per million T cells fell roughly linearly with age, and a significant reduction was already apparent by age roughly 40. Estimates of total diversity based on one million sequenced T cells were regarded as lower bounds and as underestimates. Compared with the aged group, the long-lived group had more naive CD4+ T cells, fewer expanded clones and increased TCR diversity, suggesting age selection. Because profiling used bulk unsorted PBMCs, naive and antigen-experienced compartments could not be compared conclusively. Observed TCR beta diversity correlated strongly with the percentage of naive T cells measured by flow cytometry.

Libraries were built with 5' RACE. The instrument was an Illumina HiSeq 2500. A second PCR of about 7 to 12 cycles was performed with a sample-barcoded 5' primer and a J-beta primer mix. A template-switch 5' adaptor carrying 12 random nucleotides introduced a unique molecular identifier onto each TCR beta cDNA molecule. Each sample yielded at least 3 million CDR3-containing paired-end reads. All of the RNA was converted into first-strand cDNA using the Mint cDNA synthesis kit, with a TRBC-specific oligonucleotide serving as the primer. All cDNA was treated with uracil-DNA glycosylase and then went through a first 18-cycle PCR with the universal primers M1SS and BC2_uni_R. The authors processed their data as follows. Normalization of each sample was performed by random selection of 1 million high-quality reads, each carrying a distinct molecular identifier. Instead of being binned into consensus sequences, reads that shared molecular identifiers were thrown out. CDR3 identification, clonotype clustering and error correction used MiTCR with a Q25 quality threshold and the strictest error-elimination algorithm. A nonparametric unseen species model using Euler transformation provided a lower-bound estimate of total TCR beta diversity. In TCRdb, the public reads were trimmed at Q25 with fastp and aligned with MiXCR, with productive beta chains retained. Here each entry gathers all rows of one CDR3 protein and keeps the most common genes and DNA. TCRdb, not the authors, supplied the V and J calls. Counted in this sample were approximately 1,000,000 distinct CDR3 sequences; over 35% of them appeared once. About 19% of the sample goes to the ten largest clones.

This clonotype showed up just a few times. What this receptor recognizes is not known. Qualities for individual bases were not recorded, and no much larger clone is one base off. The receptor comes from an older woman in good health. This sequence uses TRBV15 and TRBJ2-5; TRBD1 matches 8 bases in the middle. Source material: blood. The CDR3 corresponds to CATSSGTGQRAQYF. In nucleotide form, the sequence is TGTGCCACCAGCAGCGGGACAGGACAGAGGGCCCAGTACTTC.